This T cell receptor beta chain originates from a study of cytomegalovirus exposure and HLA in healthy donors. On this clone itself: Different DNA sequences within this sample yield the same CDR3.

The assay was immunoSEQ multiplex PCR, and TCRdb's table has in-frame clones only and misses some. The sample lists fewer than 350,000 clones; more than 75% were seen once. The sequence was obtained from a young woman in good health and CMV-seronegative. The source material was PBMCs.

The CDR3 coding sequence is TGTGCCAGCAGCTTAACGGGGGCCTCCTACGAGCAGTACTTC. Its translation: CASSLTGASYEQYF. This chain connects TRBV7-3 to TRBJ2-7; D possibly corresponds to TRBD1 (6 bases). Trimming shortened V by 0 bases and J by 0 bases, and 6 bases separated the two germline ends. Germline V CDR1 and CDR2: SGHTA, FQGTGA. CDR3 length equals 14 residues.